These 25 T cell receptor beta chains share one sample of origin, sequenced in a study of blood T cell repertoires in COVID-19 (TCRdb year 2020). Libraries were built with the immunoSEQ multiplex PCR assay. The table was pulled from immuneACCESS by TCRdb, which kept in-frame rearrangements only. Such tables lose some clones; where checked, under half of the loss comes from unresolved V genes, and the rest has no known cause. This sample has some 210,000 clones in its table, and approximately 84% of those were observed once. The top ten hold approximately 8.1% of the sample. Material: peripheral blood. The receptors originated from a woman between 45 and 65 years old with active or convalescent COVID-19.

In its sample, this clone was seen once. CDR3 amino acids: CASSYSKLAGYNEQFF. In DNA form, the CDR3 reads TGTGCCAGCAGTTACTCTAAACTAGCGGGCTACAATGAGCAGTTCTTC. The rearrangement joins TRBV6-5 to TRBJ2-1; 9 nucleotides line up with TRBD2. The CDR3 has 16 residues. Per germline, CDR1 MNHEY and CDR2 SVGAGI. The V and J ends lost 0 bases and 3 bases, in that order; junction bases with no gene match: 3.

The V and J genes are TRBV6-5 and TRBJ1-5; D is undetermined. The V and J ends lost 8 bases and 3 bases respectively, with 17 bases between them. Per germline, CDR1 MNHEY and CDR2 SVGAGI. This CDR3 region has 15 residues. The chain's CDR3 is CASDRRDIFNQPQHF. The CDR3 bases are TGTGCCAGCGATAGAAGAGACATCTTCAATCAGCCCCAGCATTTT.

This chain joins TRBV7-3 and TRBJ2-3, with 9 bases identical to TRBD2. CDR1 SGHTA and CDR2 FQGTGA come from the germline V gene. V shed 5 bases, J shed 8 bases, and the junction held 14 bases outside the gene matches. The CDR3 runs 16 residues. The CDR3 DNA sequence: TGTGCCAGCAGCCCCGGGGCGGGAGGGCCGAAAGCTACGCAGTATTTT. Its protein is CASSPGAGGPKATQYF.

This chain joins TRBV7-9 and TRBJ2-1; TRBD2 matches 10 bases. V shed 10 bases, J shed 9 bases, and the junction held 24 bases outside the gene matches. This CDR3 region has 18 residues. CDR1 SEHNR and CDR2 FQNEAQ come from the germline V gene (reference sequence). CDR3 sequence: CATTRLAGVLSGLGEQFF. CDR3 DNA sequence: TGTGCCACAACAAGGCTAGCGGGAGTTTTGTCAGGACTGGGTGAGCAGTTCTTC.

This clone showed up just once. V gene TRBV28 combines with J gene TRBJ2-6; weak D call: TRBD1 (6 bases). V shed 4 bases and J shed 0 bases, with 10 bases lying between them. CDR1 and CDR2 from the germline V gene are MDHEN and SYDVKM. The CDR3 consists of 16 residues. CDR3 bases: TGTGCCAGCAGTTCGCCAGGGGACTCTGGGGCCAACGTCCTGACTTTC. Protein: CASSSPGDSGANVLTF.

CDR3 nucleotides: TGTGCCAGCTCGAGACTCAATGAAAAACTGTTTTTT. As protein: CASSRLNEKLFF. The chain employs TRBV3-1 (or the pseudogene TRBV3-2) and TRBJ1-4; the D is unclear. Trimming removed 8 bases at V and 5 bases at J, with 9 bases between. CDR3 size: 12 residues. Germline V gene sequence: CDR1 LGHDT, CDR2 YNNKEL (reference sequence).

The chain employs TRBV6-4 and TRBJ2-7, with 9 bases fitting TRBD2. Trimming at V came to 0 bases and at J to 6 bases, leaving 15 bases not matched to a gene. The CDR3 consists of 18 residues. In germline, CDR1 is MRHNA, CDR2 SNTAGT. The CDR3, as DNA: TGTGCCAGCAGTGACTCTGGGAGCGGGTCTAGCGGGAACCGCGAGCAGTACTTC. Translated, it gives CASSDSGSGSSGNREQYF.

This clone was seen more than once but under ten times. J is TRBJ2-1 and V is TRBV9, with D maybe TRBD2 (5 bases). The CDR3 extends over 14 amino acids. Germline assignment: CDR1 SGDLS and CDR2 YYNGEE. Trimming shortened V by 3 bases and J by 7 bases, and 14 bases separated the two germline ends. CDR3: CASSAPPGWNEQFF. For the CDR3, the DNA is TGTGCCAGCAGCGCTCCACCGGGGTGGAATGAGCAGTTCTTC.

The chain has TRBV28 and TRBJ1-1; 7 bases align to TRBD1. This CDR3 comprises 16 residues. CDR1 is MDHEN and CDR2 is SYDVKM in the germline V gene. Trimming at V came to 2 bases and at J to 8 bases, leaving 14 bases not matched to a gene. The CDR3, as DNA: TGTGCCAGCAGTTTAATTGAAGTTGTCCAGGGGGGAGAAGCTTTCTTT. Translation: CASSLIEVVQGGEAFF. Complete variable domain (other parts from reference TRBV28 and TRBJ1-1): DVKVTQSSRYLVKRTGEKVFLECVQDMDHENMFWYRQDPGLGLRLIYFSYDVKMKEKGDIPEGYSVSREKKERFSLILESASTNQTSMYLCASSLIEVVQGGEAFFGQGTRLTVV.

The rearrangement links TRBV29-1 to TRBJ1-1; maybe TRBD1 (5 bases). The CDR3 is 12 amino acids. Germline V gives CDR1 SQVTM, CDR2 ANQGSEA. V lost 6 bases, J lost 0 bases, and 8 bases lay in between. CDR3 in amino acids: CSVAGLNTEAFF. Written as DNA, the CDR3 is TGCAGCGTGGCGGGACTGAACACTGAAGCTTTCTTT.

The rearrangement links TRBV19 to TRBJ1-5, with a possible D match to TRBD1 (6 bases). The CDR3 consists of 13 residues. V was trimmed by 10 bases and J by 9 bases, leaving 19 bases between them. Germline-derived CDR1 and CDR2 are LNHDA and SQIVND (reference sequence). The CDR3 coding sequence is TGTGCCATCTCGACAGGACCCTCGGGGCCCCAGCATTTT. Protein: CAISTGPSGPQHF.

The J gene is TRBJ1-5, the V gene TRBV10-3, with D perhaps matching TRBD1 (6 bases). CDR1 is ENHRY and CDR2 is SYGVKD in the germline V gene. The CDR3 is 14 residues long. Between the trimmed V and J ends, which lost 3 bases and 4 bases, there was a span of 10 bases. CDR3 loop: CAISEGRGNQPQHF. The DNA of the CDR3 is TGTGCCATCAGTGAAGGCAGGGGTAATCAGCCCCAGCATTTT.

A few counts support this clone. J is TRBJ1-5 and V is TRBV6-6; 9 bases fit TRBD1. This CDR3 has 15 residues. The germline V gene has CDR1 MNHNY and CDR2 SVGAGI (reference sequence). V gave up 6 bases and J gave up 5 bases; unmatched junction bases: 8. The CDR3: CASRETGGYDQPQHF. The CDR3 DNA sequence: TGTGCCAGCAGGGAGACAGGGGGGTATGATCAGCCCCAGCATTTT.

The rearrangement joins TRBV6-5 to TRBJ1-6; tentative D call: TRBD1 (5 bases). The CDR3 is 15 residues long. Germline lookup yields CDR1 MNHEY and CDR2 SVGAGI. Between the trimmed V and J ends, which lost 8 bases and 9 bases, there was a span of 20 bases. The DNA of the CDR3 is TGTGCCAGCGCCGGGGGTGACACGGGTGGTTCACCCCTCCACTTT. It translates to CASAGGDTGGSPLHF.

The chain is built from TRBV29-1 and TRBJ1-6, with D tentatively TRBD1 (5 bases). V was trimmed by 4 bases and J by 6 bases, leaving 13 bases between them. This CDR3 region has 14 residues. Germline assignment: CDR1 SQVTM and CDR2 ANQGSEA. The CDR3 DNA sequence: TGCAGCGTTGCCCTGGGACTGCTTAATTCACCCCTCCACTTT. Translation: CSVALGLLNSPLHF.

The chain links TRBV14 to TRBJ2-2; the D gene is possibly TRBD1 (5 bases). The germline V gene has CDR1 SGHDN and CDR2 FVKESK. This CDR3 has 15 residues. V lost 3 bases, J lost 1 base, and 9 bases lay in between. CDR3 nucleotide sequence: TGTGCCAGCAGCCAGTGGGGCAGGAACACCGGGGAGCTGTTTTTT. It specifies CASSQWGRNTGELFF. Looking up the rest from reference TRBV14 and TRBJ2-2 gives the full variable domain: EAGVTQFPSHSVIEKGQTVTLRCDPISGHDNLYWYRRVMGKEIKFLLHFVKESKQDESGMPNNRFLAERTGGTYSTLKVQPAELEDSGVYFCASSQWGRNTGELFFGEGSRLTVL.

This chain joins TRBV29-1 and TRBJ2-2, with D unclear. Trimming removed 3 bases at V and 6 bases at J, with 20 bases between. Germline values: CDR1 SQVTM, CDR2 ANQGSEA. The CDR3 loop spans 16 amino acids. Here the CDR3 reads CSVESTGRHSPGELFF. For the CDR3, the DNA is TGCAGCGTTGAGTCTACGGGTCGCCATTCCCCCGGGGAGCTGTTTTTT.

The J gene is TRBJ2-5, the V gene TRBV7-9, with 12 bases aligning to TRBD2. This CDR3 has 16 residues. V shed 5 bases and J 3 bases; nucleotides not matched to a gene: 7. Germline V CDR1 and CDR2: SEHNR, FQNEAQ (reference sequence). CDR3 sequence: CASSGRTSGAKETQYF. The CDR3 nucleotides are TGTGCCAGCAGCGGCAGGACTAGCGGGGCGAAAGAGACCCAGTACTTC.

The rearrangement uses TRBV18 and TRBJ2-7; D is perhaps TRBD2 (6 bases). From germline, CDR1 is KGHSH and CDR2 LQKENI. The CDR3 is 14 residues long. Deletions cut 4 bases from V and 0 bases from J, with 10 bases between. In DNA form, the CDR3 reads TGTGCCAGCTCACTACCGGGACTCTCCTACGAGCAGTACTTC. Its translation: CASSLPGLSYEQYF.

The CDR3 loop reads CASSSFQGLAKNIQYF. CDR3 sequence (DNA): TGTGCCAGCAGCTCCTTCCAGGGGTTAGCCAAAAACATTCAGTACTTC. The chain recombines TRBV7-9 with TRBJ2-4; TRBD1 might be the D (6 bases). With 4 bases removed from V and 0 bases from J, the gap between germline ends came to 13 bases. In germline, CDR1 is SEHNR, CDR2 FQNEAQ (reference sequence). The CDR3 runs 16 residues.

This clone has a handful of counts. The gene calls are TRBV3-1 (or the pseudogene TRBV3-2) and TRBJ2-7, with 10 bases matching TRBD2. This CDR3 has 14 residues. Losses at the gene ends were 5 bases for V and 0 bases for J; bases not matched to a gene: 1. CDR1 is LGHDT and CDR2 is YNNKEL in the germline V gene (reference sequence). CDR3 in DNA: TGTGCCAGCAGCTCTAGCGGGAGCTCCTACGAGCAGTACTTC. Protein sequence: CASSSSGSSYEQYF.

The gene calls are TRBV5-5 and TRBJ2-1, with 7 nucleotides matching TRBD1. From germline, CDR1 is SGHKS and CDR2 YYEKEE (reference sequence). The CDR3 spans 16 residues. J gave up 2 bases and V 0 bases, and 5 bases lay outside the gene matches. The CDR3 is CASSLGGDRAYNEQFF. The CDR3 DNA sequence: TGTGCCAGCAGCTTGGGCGGCGACAGGGCCTACAATGAGCAGTTCTTC.

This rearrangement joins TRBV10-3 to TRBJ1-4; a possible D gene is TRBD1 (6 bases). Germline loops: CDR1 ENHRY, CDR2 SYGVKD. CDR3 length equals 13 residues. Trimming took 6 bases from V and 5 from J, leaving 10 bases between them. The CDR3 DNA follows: TGTGCCATCAGCGGAACAGGGAATGAAAAACTGTTTTTT. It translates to CAISGTGNEKLFF.

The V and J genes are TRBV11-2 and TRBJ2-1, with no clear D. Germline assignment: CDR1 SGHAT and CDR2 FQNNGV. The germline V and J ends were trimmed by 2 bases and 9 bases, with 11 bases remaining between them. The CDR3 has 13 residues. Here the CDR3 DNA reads TGTGCCAGCAGCTTAAGCAATGCCCCTGAGCAGTTCTTC. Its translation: CASSLSNAPEQFF.

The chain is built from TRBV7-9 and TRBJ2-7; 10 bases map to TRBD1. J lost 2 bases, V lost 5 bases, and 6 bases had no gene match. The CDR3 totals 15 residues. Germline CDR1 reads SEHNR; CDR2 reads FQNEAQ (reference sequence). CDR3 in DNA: TGTGCCAGCAGCAGGGGGACAGGGGCCACCTACGAGCAGTACTTC. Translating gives CASSRGTGATYEQYF.